This TCR beta chain was identified during a study of cytomegalovirus exposure and HLA in healthy donors (dated by TCRdb to the late 2010s). Broadly, across the study: A later analysis indicated that the 90 to 150 validation repertoires were generated on the platform also employed for the approximately 700 repertoires of the first cohort. Along with the roughly 670-subject first cohort, a separate validation cohort of over 90 different subjects was used. High-throughput TCR immunosequencing, statistical association of individual TCRs with disease status, and machine learning were combined to predict cytomegalovirus infection status. The study aimed to test whether signatures of past pathogen exposure could be identified by cataloging public T cell receptors.

The donors were included in the validation cohort of roughly 120 subjects, a group kept apart from the approximately 670-subject first cohort. Comments on this clone: Its cognate antigen has yet to be identified. It has no much larger one-base neighbor in the sample; base qualities were not kept.

In the germline V gene, CDR1 corresponds to SGHAT and CDR2 to FQNNGV. The trim is 8 bases for V and 6 bases for J, with a gap of 13 bases between the germline ends. The CDR3 measures 12 amino acids from cysteine to phenylalanine. Just the 36-base CDR3 DNA is kept, in frame starting at base 1. Paper-wide results and their limitations: Most TCR sequences were seen in very few donors, while some public TCRs were found in many individuals. The classifier was reported to diagnose cytomegalovirus status with high specificity and sensitivity in both the original cohort and the validation cohort. A total of 164 TCR beta chains were listed by the study as associated with cytomegalovirus. A later analysis lacked HLA typing for the validation cohort, so it scored co-occurrence in that cohort across all 130 or so repertoires. A few of the identified cytomegalovirus-associated TCR beta chains were confirmed in vitro to be specific for cytomegalovirus antigens. In a later analysis, TCRs clustered in the first cohort were found to also tend to co-occur in the roughly 110 validation repertoires, with approximately 94% of cluster scores above 0. It was suggested by the authors that the approach could potentially be generalized to other disease states and immunological phenotypes.

The receptor library was made with the immunoSEQ multiplex PCR assay. On the study's bioinformatics: A statistical classification framework was built for diagnosing cytomegalovirus status from the catalog of TCR beta chain sequences. Sourced from immuneACCESS, this table was stored by TCRdb with only in-frame sequences that have V and J called. A share of the clones is absent; for the studies checked, an unresolved V gene accounts for under half, and the remainder has no known explanation. The DNA gave D and trimming, while V, J and clone size come from that table. The sample records under 200,000 clones, about 90% of which are singletons. Together, the top ten hold 3% of the sample.

Sequenced material: PBMCs. The rearranged segments are TRBV11-2 and TRBJ1-1; the D gene cannot be resolved reliably. The clonotype was recovered from a woman between 18 and 29 years old in good health and CMV-seropositive. The CDR3 region reads CASLGGRAEAFF. The DNA sequence is TGTGCCAGCCTCGGAGGGAGGGCTGAAGCTTTCTTT.